This T cell receptor beta chain emerged from a study of healthy donors' naive CD4 and CD8 T cells. CD4+CD8-CD45RO-CD45RA+ cells were naive CD4+; CD8+CD4-CD45RA+CD27bright cells were naive CD8+. Each TCR library used roughly 490 ng of total RNA and a linear amplification protocol. TCRdb re-analysed the reads in MiXCR, keeping a single row per CDR3 protein. The sample records some 190,000 distinct CDR3 sequences, about four fifths being singletons. General observations from the study: Positive CDR3 charge linked to CD4+ cells, negative to CD8+ cells. Bias from naive T cell homeostatic proliferation was not addressed.

For this clonotype: Its antigen is still unknown.

V lost 5 bases and J lost 5; bases outside the gene matches: 9. The CDR3 is made up of 15 amino acids. CDR1 is MNHEY and CDR2 is SMNVEV in the germline V gene (reference sequence). The V call is TRBV27, the J call TRBJ2-3, with 8 bases identical to TRBD2. The sample comprised naive CD4+ and CD8+ T cells sorted from blood, pooled from several donors. The TCR comes from a pool of human donors in good health; the sample pools cells from several healthy donors. The CDR3 coding sequence is TGTGCCAGCAGTACATGGGGTAGCGGGATAGATACGCAGTATTTT. As protein: CASSTWGSGIDTQYF.